This T cell receptor beta chain was retrieved from a study of shared clonotypes between healthy human individuals. TCRdb's copy holds only in-frame clones and misses some; the assay was immunoSEQ multiplex PCR. Of 950,000 to 1,100,000 clones listed, around 78% are singletons. V was cut by 1 base and J by 5 bases, with 9 bases left in between. The CDR3 has 13 residues. Per the germline V gene, CDR1 is LNHNV and CDR2 is YYDKDF (reference sequence). The receptor was isolated from a man between 18 and 29 years old in good health. Some clones in this sample may be carry-over from other donors' samples. Input material: memory CD4+ T cells from PBMCs. The subset is: CD45RA-negative fraction. V usage is TRBV15 and J usage is TRBJ2-7; D ambiguous. The CDR3 DNA reads TGTGCCACCAGCAGAGTGGTAACGGACGAGCAGTACTTC. Protein: CATSRVVTDEQYF. Full variable domain (remainder filled in from reference TRBV15 and TRBJ2-7): DAMVIQNPRYQVTQFGKPVTLSCSQTLNHNVMYWYQQKSSQAPKLLFHYYDKDFNNEADTPDNFQSRRPNTSFCFLDIRSPGLGDTAMYLCATSRVVTDEQYFGPGTRLTVT.